Listed below are T cell receptor beta chains from one sample, sequenced in a study of shared clonotypes between healthy human individuals. Repertoires were generated with immunoSEQ multiplex PCR, while TCRdb's copy carries only in-frame clones and drops some. The table shows more than 2,000,000 clones, with approximately 95% occurring only once. Sequences were obtained from naive CD4+ T cells from PBMCs. The receptors shown here come from a man between 18 and 35 years old in good health. Some clones in this sample may be carry-over from other donors' samples. The CDR3 runs from the conserved cysteine through the conserved F or W. Fields, in order: J gene, clone size, V gene, CDR3 length, D gene, CDR3 DNA, CDR3 protein. A D gene is named only where the DNA matches it firmly. Clone size appears in some rows only: once, few, many, or a class for an expanded clone.

J gene: TRBJ2-5; clone size: .; V gene: TRBV5-8; CDR3 length: 12; D gene: .; CDR3 DNA: TGTGCCAGCAGCCGGTACCAAGAGACCCAGTACTTC; CDR3 protein: CASSRYQETQYF
J gene: TRBJ2-3; clone size: .; V gene: TRBV18; CDR3 length: 17; D gene: TRBD2; CDR3 DNA: TGTGCCAGCTCATCATCCACCGGGACTACCATAGGATATACGCAGTATTTT; CDR3 protein: CASSSSTGTTIGYTQYF
J gene: TRBJ2-1; clone size: .; V gene: TRBV5-1; CDR3 length: 13; D gene: TRBD1; CDR3 DNA: TGCGCCAGCAGCCTAACCGGACAGGGTATACCGTTCTTC; CDR3 protein: CASSLTGQGIPFF
J gene: TRBJ2-4; clone size: .; V gene: TRBV29-1; CDR3 length: 12; D gene: .; CDR3 DNA: TGCAGCGTTGAGACAGTCAGAAACATTCAGTACTTC; CDR3 protein: CSVETVRNIQYF
J gene: TRBJ2-7; clone size: .; V gene: TRBV4-1; CDR3 length: 13; D gene: .; CDR3 DNA: TGCGCCAGCAGCCAAGACAGGACTCCCGAGCAGTACTTC; CDR3 protein: CASSQDRTPEQYF
J gene: TRBJ2-1; clone size: once; V gene: TRBV5-1; CDR3 length: 17; D gene: TRBD2; CDR3 DNA: TGCGCCAGCAGCTTGGATATAGCGGGAGTAGCCTACAATGAGCAGTTCTTC; CDR3 protein: CASSLDIAGVAYNEQFF
J gene: TRBJ2-3; clone size: .; V gene: TRBV11-2; CDR3 length: 14; D gene: .; CDR3 DNA: TGTGCCAGCAGCTTAATTGGGGTCACAGATACGCAGTATTTT; CDR3 protein: CASSLIGVTDTQYF
J gene: TRBJ2-3; clone size: .; V gene: TRBV5-1; CDR3 length: 14; D gene: TRBD2; CDR3 DNA: TGCGCCAGCAGCTTGGAAAATTCGGCTAGCGGGAGTATATTT; CDR3 protein: CASSLENSASGSIF
J gene: TRBJ2-5; clone size: once; V gene: TRBV5-6; CDR3 length: 13; D gene: .; CDR3 DNA: TGTGCCAGCAGCCCTAGGGGGCAAGAGACCCAGTACTTC; CDR3 protein: CASSPRGQETQYF
J gene: TRBJ1-2; clone size: few; V gene: TRBV2; CDR3 length: 12; D gene: .; CDR3 DNA: TGTGCCAGCAGGCAAGACAGTCCTGGCTACACCTTC; CDR3 protein: CASRQDSPGYTF
J gene: TRBJ2-7; clone size: .; V gene: TRBV4-2; CDR3 length: 15; D gene: .; CDR3 DNA: TGTGCCAGCAGCCAAGCGCTAGCCCACTCCTACGAGCAGTACTTC; CDR3 protein: CASSQALAHSYEQYF
J gene: TRBJ1-1; clone size: .; V gene: TRBV5-1; CDR3 length: 18; D gene: .; CDR3 DNA: TGCGCCAGCAGCTTGGAGGGGGGCGGTACAACGGGACGCACTGAAGCTTTCTTT; CDR3 protein: CASSLEGGGTTGRTEAFF
J gene: TRBJ2-1; clone size: .; V gene: TRBV25-1; CDR3 length: 16; D gene: TRBD2; CDR3 DNA: TGTGCCAGCAGTGCTACTAGCGGCAGCTCCTACAATGAGCAGTTCTTC; CDR3 protein: CASSATSGSSYNEQFF
J gene: TRBJ2-1; clone size: .; V gene: TRBV2; CDR3 length: 14; D gene: .; CDR3 DNA: TGTGCCAGCGGTGGGCAGAGCTCCTACAATGAGCAGTTCTTC; CDR3 protein: CASGGQSSYNEQFF
J gene: TRBJ1-4; clone size: .; V gene: TRBV2; CDR3 length: 13; D gene: .; CDR3 DNA: TGTGCCAGCAGGGGCACGACTAATGAAAAACTGTTTTTT; CDR3 protein: CASRGTTNEKLFF
J gene: TRBJ2-1; clone size: once; V gene: TRBV18; CDR3 length: 16; D gene: TRBD1; CDR3 DNA: TGTGCCAGCTCACCAGATCCGGGACAGGGCTACAATGAGCAGTTCTTC; CDR3 protein: CASSPDPGQGYNEQFF
J gene: TRBJ1-5; clone size: .; V gene: TRBV28; CDR3 length: 15; D gene: .; CDR3 DNA: TGTGCCAGCAGGACAGGCCGTGGGCTTAGTCAGCCCCAGCATTTT; CDR3 protein: CASRTGRGLSQPQHF
J gene: TRBJ1-1; clone size: .; V gene: TRBV6-1; CDR3 length: 13; D gene: .; CDR3 DNA: TGTGCCAGCTCAAAAGGGAGAACCCCTGAAGCTTTCTTT; CDR3 protein: CASSKGRTPEAFF
J gene: TRBJ2-1; clone size: .; V gene: TRBV29-1; CDR3 length: 13; D gene: .; CDR3 DNA: TGCAGCGTTTCGAGGGTCTCCTACAATGAGCAGTTCTTC; CDR3 protein: CSVSRVSYNEQFF
J gene: TRBJ2-7; clone size: .; V gene: TRBV18; CDR3 length: 13; D gene: .; CDR3 DNA: TGTGCCAGCTCACCCGGGACCGCCTACGAGCAGTACTTC; CDR3 protein: CASSPGTAYEQYF
J gene: TRBJ1-5; clone size: .; V gene: TRBV2; CDR3 length: 16; D gene: .; CDR3 DNA: TGTGCCAGCAGGGCCGGCGGGACTTCTGTTAATCAGCCCCAGCATTTT; CDR3 protein: CASRAGGTSVNQPQHF
J gene: TRBJ2-1; clone size: .; V gene: TRBV6-5; CDR3 length: 15; D gene: .; CDR3 DNA: TGTGCCAGCACCCAATCGATCGGGCCGCCAATCCAGCAGTTCTTC; CDR3 protein: CASTQSIGPPIQQFF
J gene: TRBJ2-1; clone size: .; V gene: TRBV5-1; CDR3 length: 17; D gene: TRBD2; CDR3 DNA: TGCGCCAGCAGCCCCCGTCCGGGACTAGCGGGAAAGAATGAGCAGTTCTTC; CDR3 protein: CASSPRPGLAGKNEQFF
J gene: TRBJ2-1; clone size: .; V gene: TRBV4-2; CDR3 length: 13; D gene: TRBD1; CDR3 DNA: TGTGCCAGCAGCCAAGCAGGGGGCAGTGAGCAGTTCTTC; CDR3 protein: CASSQAGGSEQFF